These T cell receptor beta chains were read from a single sample in a study of blood T cell repertoires in COVID-19. Profiling relied on immunoSEQ multiplex PCR, and the TCRdb table lists in-frame clones only, not all of them. Here the sample spans roughly 150,000 clones, 65% to 85% being singletons. Sequences were obtained from peripheral blood. The receptor set was obtained from a man aged 45-65 years with active or convalescent COVID-19. Each CDR3 is given with its conserved first and last residue. A D gene is named only where the DNA matches it firmly. The size of a clone is reported for some rows only, either as once, few or many, or as a class for expanded clones.

j_gene: TRBJ2-1; abundance: .; d_gene: .; v_gene: TRBV3-1/TRBV3-2; len: 15; CDR3nt: TGTGCCAGCAGCCCAGAAGCTGGGGCCGGCAATGAGCAGTTCTTC; CDR3aa: CASSPEAGAGNEQFF
j_gene: TRBJ2-2; abundance: .; d_gene: TRBD1; v_gene: TRBV11-3; len: 15; CDR3nt: TGTGCCAGCAGCCCCCGGACAGGGGGATCAGGGGAGCTGTTTTTT; CDR3aa: CASSPRTGGSGELFF
j_gene: TRBJ2-1; abundance: .; d_gene: .; v_gene: TRBV13; len: 14; CDR3nt: TGTGCCAGTAGCCCCAGCGGGCCCTACAATGAGCAGTTCTTC; CDR3aa: CASSPSGPYNEQFF
j_gene: TRBJ1-5; abundance: few; d_gene: .; v_gene: TRBV27; len: 13; CDR3nt: TGTGCCAGCAGTTTCGAATGGCATCAGCCCCAGCATTTT; CDR3aa: CASSFEWHQPQHF
j_gene: TRBJ2-7; abundance: .; d_gene: TRBD2; v_gene: TRBV5-1; len: 21; CDR3nt: TGCGCCAGCAGCTCGCTGCAGGCCTGGGGGACTAGCGGGAGTGTGATCTACGAGCAGTACTTC; CDR3aa: CASSSLQAWGTSGSVIYEQYF
j_gene: TRBJ1-6; abundance: once; d_gene: TRBD1; v_gene: TRBV27; len: 16; CDR3nt: TGTGCCAGCAGAGAAAACAGGGGAACCTATAATTCACCCCTCCACTTT; CDR3aa: CASRENRGTYNSPLHF
j_gene: TRBJ2-1; abundance: .; d_gene: TRBD1; v_gene: TRBV3-1/TRBV3-2; len: 14; CDR3nt: TGTGCCAGCAGCCTAGTAGATGAGGGACAGGGTCAGTTCTTC; CDR3aa: CASSLVDEGQGQFF
j_gene: TRBJ2-7; abundance: .; d_gene: TRBD2; v_gene: TRBV10-3; len: 15; CDR3nt: TGTGCCATCACCGTCAGCGGGAGAGGGTCCTACGAGCAGTACTTC; CDR3aa: CAITVSGRGSYEQYF
j_gene: TRBJ1-5; abundance: once; d_gene: .; v_gene: TRBV5-1; len: 13; CDR3nt: TGCGCCAGCAGCTTGGGGCCCGATCAGCCCCAGCATTTT; CDR3aa: CASSLGPDQPQHF
j_gene: TRBJ2-3; abundance: .; d_gene: .; v_gene: TRBV2; len: 14; CDR3nt: TGTGCCTCTAGCACCCGGAGGAGCACAGATACGCAGTATTTT; CDR3aa: CASSTRRSTDTQYF
j_gene: TRBJ1-2; abundance: .; d_gene: TRBD1; v_gene: TRBV3-1/TRBV3-2; len: 14; CDR3nt: TGTGCCAGCAGCCAAGTTCAGCAGGGGGTCGGCTACACCTTC; CDR3aa: CASSQVQQGVGYTF
j_gene: TRBJ1-6; abundance: .; d_gene: .; v_gene: TRBV9; len: 16; CDR3nt: TGTGCCAGCAGCGTAGACTCAGGGATCTATAATTCACCCCTCCACTTT; CDR3aa: CASSVDSGIYNSPLHF
j_gene: TRBJ2-7; abundance: .; d_gene: .; v_gene: TRBV28; len: 14; CDR3nt: TGTGCCAGCAGACTCGGGACATATTCCTACGAGCAGTACTTC; CDR3aa: CASRLGTYSYEQYF
j_gene: TRBJ2-5; abundance: .; d_gene: TRBD2; v_gene: TRBV9; len: 18; CDR3nt: TGTGCCAGCAGCGTAGGAGGAGGGCTAGCGGGAGGTAGAGAGACCCAGTACTTC; CDR3aa: CASSVGGGLAGGRETQYF
j_gene: TRBJ2-1; abundance: .; d_gene: TRBD2; v_gene: TRBV14; len: 13; CDR3nt: TGTGCCAGCAGTTCGGCGGGAGCCCTGGAGCAGTTCTTC; CDR3aa: CASSSAGALEQFF
j_gene: TRBJ2-7; abundance: .; d_gene: TRBD2; v_gene: TRBV15; len: 14; CDR3nt: TGTGCCACCAGCAGAGGAGGGACTACCTACGAGCAGTACTTC; CDR3aa: CATSRGGTTYEQYF
j_gene: TRBJ2-7; abundance: .; d_gene: TRBD1; v_gene: TRBV28; len: 15; CDR3nt: TGTGCCAGCAGTGCCACAGGGGCTGGGGCCTACGAGCAGTACTTC; CDR3aa: CASSATGAGAYEQYF
j_gene: TRBJ2-3; abundance: few; d_gene: .; v_gene: TRBV9; len: 15; CDR3nt: TGTGCCAGCAGCGTAGAATCAGGGGGCACAGATACGCAGTATTTT; CDR3aa: CASSVESGGTDTQYF
j_gene: TRBJ2-1; abundance: .; d_gene: TRBD2; v_gene: TRBV27; len: 14; CDR3nt: TGTGCCAGCAGTTACGGGGGGGTTTACAATGAGCAGTTCTTC; CDR3aa: CASSYGGVYNEQFF
j_gene: TRBJ1-1; abundance: few; d_gene: TRBD1; v_gene: TRBV18; len: 17; CDR3nt: TGTGCCAGCTCACCACGAATATCTGGACAGGGATACACTGAAGCTTTCTTT; CDR3aa: CASSPRISGQGYTEAFF
j_gene: TRBJ2-5; abundance: .; d_gene: .; v_gene: TRBV28; len: 15; CDR3nt: TGTGCCAGCAGTTTCCTGGGGGGACCCCAAGAGACCCAGTACTTC; CDR3aa: CASSFLGGPQETQYF
j_gene: TRBJ2-3; abundance: .; d_gene: .; v_gene: TRBV3-1/TRBV3-2; len: 15; CDR3nt: TGTGCCAGCAGCCAATTGCGGTATAGCGGAGATACGCAGTATTTT; CDR3aa: CASSQLRYSGDTQYF
j_gene: TRBJ2-5; abundance: .; d_gene: .; v_gene: TRBV6-5; len: 13; CDR3nt: TGTGCCACCTACTCGGGGAGCCAAGAGACCCAGTACTTC; CDR3aa: CATYSGSQETQYF
j_gene: TRBJ1-4; abundance: .; d_gene: TRBD1; v_gene: TRBV4-1; len: 18; CDR3nt: TGCGCCAGCAGCCAAGAAGCCCTCACCCGAAGGGGGCGGGAAAAACTGTTTTTT; CDR3aa: CASSQEALTRRGREKLFF
j_gene: TRBJ1-6; abundance: .; d_gene: .; v_gene: TRBV7-8; len: 14; CDR3nt: TGTGCCAGCAGTTTTTCCCCAGGGGACTCACCCCTCCACTTT; CDR3aa: CASSFSPGDSPLHF
j_gene: TRBJ2-3; abundance: .; d_gene: TRBD2; v_gene: TRBV7-9; len: 17; CDR3nt: TGTGCCAGCAGCCCCCCCCTAGCGGGAGGGAGCACAGATACGCAGTATTTT; CDR3aa: CASSPPLAGGSTDTQYF
j_gene: TRBJ2-2; abundance: .; d_gene: .; v_gene: TRBV27; len: 15; CDR3nt: TGTGCCAGCAACACTATAGATTCGAACACCGGGGAGCTGTTTTTT; CDR3aa: CASNTIDSNTGELFF
j_gene: TRBJ2-1; abundance: .; d_gene: TRBD1; v_gene: TRBV19; len: 15; CDR3nt: TGTGCCAGTAGTATTGGGACAGGATCCTACAATGAGCAGTTCTTC; CDR3aa: CASSIGTGSYNEQFF
j_gene: TRBJ1-1; abundance: .; d_gene: .; v_gene: TRBV28; len: 13; CDR3nt: TGTGCCAGCAGTTACGTGGGGCTGCCTGAAGCTTTCTTT; CDR3aa: CASSYVGLPEAFF
j_gene: TRBJ1-5; abundance: .; d_gene: .; v_gene: TRBV28; len: 15; CDR3nt: TGTGCCAGCAGCCACCGGGACAACCAAAATCAGCCCCAGCATTTT; CDR3aa: CASSHRDNQNQPQHF
j_gene: TRBJ1-1; abundance: .; d_gene: .; v_gene: TRBV18; len: 13; CDR3nt: TGTGCCAGCTCACCAGAACAGGACACTGAAGCTTTCTTT; CDR3aa: CASSPEQDTEAFF
j_gene: TRBJ1-4; abundance: .; d_gene: .; v_gene: TRBV5-1; len: 14; CDR3nt: TGCGCCAGCAGCTTGGCTCAGGGTAATGAAAAACTGTTTTTT; CDR3aa: CASSLAQGNEKLFF
j_gene: TRBJ1-4; abundance: .; d_gene: .; v_gene: TRBV18; len: 17; CDR3nt: TGTGCCAGCTCACCGGCCCCCCGGACATCGAGGAGTGAAAAACTGTTTTTT; CDR3aa: CASSPAPRTSRSEKLFF
j_gene: TRBJ2-3; abundance: .; d_gene: .; v_gene: TRBV7-9; len: 17; CDR3nt: TGTGCCAGCAGCTTAGATACAGGGTACTCTGGCACAGATACGCAGTATTTT; CDR3aa: CASSLDTGYSGTDTQYF
j_gene: TRBJ2-1; abundance: .; d_gene: .; v_gene: TRBV19; len: 15; CDR3nt: TGTGCCAGTAGTATAGCAATGGGGGCGGTCAATGAGCAGTTCTTC; CDR3aa: CASSIAMGAVNEQFF
j_gene: TRBJ1-1; abundance: once; d_gene: .; v_gene: TRBV19; len: 14; CDR3nt: TGTGCCAGTAGTATAGGGACAGCGAACACTGAAGCTTTCTTT; CDR3aa: CASSIGTANTEAFF
j_gene: TRBJ1-6; abundance: .; d_gene: .; v_gene: TRBV28; len: 17; CDR3nt: TGTGCCAGCAGTCTTCGACTCTCTAGCTCCTATAATTCACCCCTCCACTTT; CDR3aa: CASSLRLSSSYNSPLHF
j_gene: TRBJ2-2; abundance: .; d_gene: .; v_gene: TRBV7-3; len: 14; CDR3nt: TGTGCCAGCAGCCAGGTCGGCGGGACCGGGGAGCTGTTTTTT; CDR3aa: CASSQVGGTGELFF
j_gene: TRBJ1-1; abundance: .; d_gene: .; v_gene: TRBV11-2; len: 13; CDR3nt: TGTGCCAGCAGCTTAGGGGCGAACACTGAAGCTTTCTTT; CDR3aa: CASSLGANTEAFF